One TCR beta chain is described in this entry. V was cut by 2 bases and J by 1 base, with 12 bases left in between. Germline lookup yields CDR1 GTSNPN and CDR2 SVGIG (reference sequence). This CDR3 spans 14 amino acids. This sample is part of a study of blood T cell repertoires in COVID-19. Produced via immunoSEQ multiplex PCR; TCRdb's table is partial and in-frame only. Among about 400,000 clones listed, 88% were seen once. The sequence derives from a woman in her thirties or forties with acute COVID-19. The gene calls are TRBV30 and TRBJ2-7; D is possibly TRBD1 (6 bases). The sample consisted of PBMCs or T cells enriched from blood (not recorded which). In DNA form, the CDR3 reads TGTGCCTGGAGTAGTGACAGGCGTTCCTACGAGCAGTACTTC. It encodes CAWSSDRRSYEQYF.